This TCR beta chain was sequenced for a study of blood T cell repertoires in COVID-19. Study background: Acute-phase and convalescent COVID-19 samples originated in the United States, Italy and Spain.

This clone appeared a single time. Between the trimmed V and J ends, which lost 0 bases and 4 bases, there was a span of 4 bases. Germline V lookup: CDR1 SGHTA, CDR2 FQGNSA. The CDR3 totals 13 residues. Assay: immunoSEQ multiplex PCR; the TCRdb copy retains only in-frame clones and omits some. The sample has approximately 260,000 clones; around 84% are singletons. The age range of participants was 18 to 89 years, with residence in about 25 US areas. Researchers sorted participants into cohorts using their self-reported clinical history. The study recruited exposed participants who had met a COVID-19 case within 2 weeks before entry.

The sample comprised PBMCs or T cells enriched from blood (not recorded which). The chain links TRBV7-2 to TRBJ1-5; D gene ambiguous. The source is a woman between 45 and 60 years old who had been exposed to COVID-19. The DNA of the CDR3 is TGTGCCAGCAGCTTAGCTCCGAATCAGCCCCAGCATTTT. Translation: CASSLAPNQPQHF.